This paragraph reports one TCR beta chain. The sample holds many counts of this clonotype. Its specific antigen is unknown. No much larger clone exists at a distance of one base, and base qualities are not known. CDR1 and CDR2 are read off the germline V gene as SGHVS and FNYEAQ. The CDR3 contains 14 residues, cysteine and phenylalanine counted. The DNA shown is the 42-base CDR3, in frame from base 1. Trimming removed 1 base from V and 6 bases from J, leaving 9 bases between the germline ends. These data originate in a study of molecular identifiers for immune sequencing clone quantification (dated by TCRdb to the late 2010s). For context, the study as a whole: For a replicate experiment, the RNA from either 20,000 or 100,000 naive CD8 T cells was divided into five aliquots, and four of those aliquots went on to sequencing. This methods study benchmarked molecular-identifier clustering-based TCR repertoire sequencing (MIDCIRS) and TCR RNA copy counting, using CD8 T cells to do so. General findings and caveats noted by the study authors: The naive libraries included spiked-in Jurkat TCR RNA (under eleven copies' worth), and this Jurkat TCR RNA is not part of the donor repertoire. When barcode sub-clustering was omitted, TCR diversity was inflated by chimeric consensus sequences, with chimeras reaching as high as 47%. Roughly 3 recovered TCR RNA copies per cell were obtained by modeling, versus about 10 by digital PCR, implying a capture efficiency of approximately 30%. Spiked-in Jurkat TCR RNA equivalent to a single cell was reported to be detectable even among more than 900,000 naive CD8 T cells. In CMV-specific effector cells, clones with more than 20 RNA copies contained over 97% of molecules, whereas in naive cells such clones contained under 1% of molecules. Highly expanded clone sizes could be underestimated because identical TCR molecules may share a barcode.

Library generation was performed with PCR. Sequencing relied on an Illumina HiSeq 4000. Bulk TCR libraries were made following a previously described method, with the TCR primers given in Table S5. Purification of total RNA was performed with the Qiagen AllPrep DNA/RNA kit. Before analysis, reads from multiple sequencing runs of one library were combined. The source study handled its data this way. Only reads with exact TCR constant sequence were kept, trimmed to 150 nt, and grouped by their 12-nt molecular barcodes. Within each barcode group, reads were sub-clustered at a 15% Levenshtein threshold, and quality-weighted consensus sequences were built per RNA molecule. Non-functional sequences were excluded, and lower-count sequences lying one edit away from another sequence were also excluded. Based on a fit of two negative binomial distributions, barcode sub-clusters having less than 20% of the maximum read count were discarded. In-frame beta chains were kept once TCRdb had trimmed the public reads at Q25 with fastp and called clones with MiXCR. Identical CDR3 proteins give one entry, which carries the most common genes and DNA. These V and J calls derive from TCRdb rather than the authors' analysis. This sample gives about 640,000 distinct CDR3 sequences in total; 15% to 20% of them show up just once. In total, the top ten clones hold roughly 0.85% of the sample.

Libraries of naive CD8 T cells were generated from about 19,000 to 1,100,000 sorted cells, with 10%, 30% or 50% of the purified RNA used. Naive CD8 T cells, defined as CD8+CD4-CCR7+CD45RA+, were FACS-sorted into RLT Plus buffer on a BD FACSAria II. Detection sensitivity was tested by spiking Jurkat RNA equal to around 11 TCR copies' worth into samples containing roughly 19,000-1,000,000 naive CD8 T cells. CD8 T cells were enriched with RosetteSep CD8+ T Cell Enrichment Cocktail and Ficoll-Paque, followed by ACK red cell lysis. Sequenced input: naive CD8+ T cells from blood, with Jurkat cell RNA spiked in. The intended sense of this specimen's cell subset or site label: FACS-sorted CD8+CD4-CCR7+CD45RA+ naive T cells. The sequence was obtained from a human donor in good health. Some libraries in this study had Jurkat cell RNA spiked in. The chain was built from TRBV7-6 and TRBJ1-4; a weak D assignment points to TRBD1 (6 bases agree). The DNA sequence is TGTGCCAGCAGCTTAGATTCAGGGGATGAAAAACTGTTTTTT. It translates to CASSLDSGDEKLFF.